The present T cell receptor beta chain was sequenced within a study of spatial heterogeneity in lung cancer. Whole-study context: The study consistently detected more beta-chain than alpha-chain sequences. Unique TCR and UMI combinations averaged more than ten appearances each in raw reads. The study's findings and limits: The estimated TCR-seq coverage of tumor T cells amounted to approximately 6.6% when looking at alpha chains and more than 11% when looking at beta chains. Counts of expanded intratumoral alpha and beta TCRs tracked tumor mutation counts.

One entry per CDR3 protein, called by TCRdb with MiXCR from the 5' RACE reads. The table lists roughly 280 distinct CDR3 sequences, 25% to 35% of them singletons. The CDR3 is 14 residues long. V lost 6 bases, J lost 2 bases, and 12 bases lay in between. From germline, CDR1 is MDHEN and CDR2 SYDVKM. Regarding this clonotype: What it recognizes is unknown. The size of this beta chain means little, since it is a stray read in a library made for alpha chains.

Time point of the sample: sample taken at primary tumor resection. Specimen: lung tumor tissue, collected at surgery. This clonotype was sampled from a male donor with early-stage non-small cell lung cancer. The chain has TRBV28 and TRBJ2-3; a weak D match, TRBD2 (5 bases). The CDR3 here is CASRTSGITDTQYF. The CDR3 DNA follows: TGTGCCAGCAGAACCTCGGGGATCACAGATACGCAGTATTTT.